These 31 T cell receptor beta chains were sequenced from one sample in a study of cytomegalovirus exposure and HLA in healthy donors. Profiling relied on immunoSEQ multiplex PCR, and the TCRdb table lists in-frame clones only, not all of them. The table records 150,000 to 200,000 clones, 80% to 90% of them present only once. The sample was PBMCs. The receptors derive from a woman in her 30s in good health and CMV-seronegative.

The genes are TRBV6-1 and TRBJ2-1; perhaps TRBD2 as D (6 bases). V lost 2 bases and J lost 4, with 12 bases in between. The V gene's germline CDR1 is MNHNS and CDR2 SASEGT. The CDR3 is made up of 15 amino acids. CDR3 sequence: CASSEKRAGYNEQFF. The DNA of the CDR3 is TGTGCCAGCAGTGAAAAGCGGGCGGGATACAATGAGCAGTTCTTC.

The chain combines TRBV23-1 with TRBJ2-1; 8 nucleotides line up with TRBD2. TRBV23-1 is flagged as an ORF with uncertain function. The CDR3 is 16 residues long. With 0 bases clipped from V and 8 bases from J, the junction kept 9 bases outside the gene matches. CDR3 protein: CASSQSQRGGGHEQFF. CDR3 nucleotides: TGCGCCAGCAGTCAATCGCAACGGGGGGGCGGGCATGAGCAGTTCTTC.

The rearrangement uses TRBV13 and TRBJ2-1; 12 bases align to TRBD2. The CDR3 is made up of 19 amino acids. Germline-derived CDR1 and CDR2 are PRHDT and FYEKMQ (reference sequence). V was clipped by 4 bases and J by 0 bases; unmatched bases: 10. The CDR3 DNA is TGTGCCAGCAGCTCTAGCGGGGGGGTCGTTTTAGGCTCCTACAATGAGCAGTTCTTC. Translated, it gives CASSSSGGVVLGSYNEQFF.

This CDR3 reads CASSLPTGELFF. In nucleotides, the CDR3 is TGTGCCAGCAGCCTCCCCACCGGGGAGCTGTTTTTT. The chain uses TRBV5-6 and TRBJ2-2; no clear D. Trimming removed 4 bases at V and 4 bases at J, with 5 bases between. Germline V gene lookup returns CDR1 SGHDT and CDR2 YYEEEE. CDR3 length: 12 residues.

The chain is built from TRBV9 and TRBJ1-6; TRBD1 might be the D (5 bases). Germline loops: CDR1 SGDLS, CDR2 YYNGEE. Between the trimmed V and J ends, which lost 0 bases and 9 bases, there was a span of 13 bases. There are 15 residues in the CDR3. CDR3 loop: CASSVEGGGGSPLHF. The CDR3 nucleotides are TGTGCCAGCAGCGTAGAGGGTGGGGGGGGTTCACCCCTCCACTTT.

The chain's CDR3 is CASSQGMLSGVASYNSPLHF. DNA for the CDR3: TGCGCCAGCAGCCAAGGCATGTTGTCAGGGGTAGCATCCTATAATTCACCCCTCCACTTT. V usage is TRBV4-3 and J usage is TRBJ1-6; possible D gene TRBD1, 6 bases. The germline V and J ends were trimmed by 1 base and 1 base, with 20 bases remaining between them. The V gene's germline CDR1 is LGHNA and CDR2 YSLEER. The CDR3 has 20 residues.

The chain's CDR3 is CASSVEGALGEQYF. The CDR3 coding sequence is TGTGCCAGCAGCGTTGAGGGGGCATTGGGCGAGCAGTACTTC. This chain connects TRBV9 to TRBJ2-7, with TRBD1 identical over 7 bases. Trimming at V came to 2 bases and at J to 6 bases, leaving 8 bases not matched to a gene. Germline V gene lookup returns CDR1 SGDLS and CDR2 YYNGEE. The CDR3 spans 14 residues.

The chain is built from TRBV5-6 and TRBJ2-2; possibly TRBD2 for D (6 bases). Germline V gene lookup returns CDR1 SGHDT and CDR2 YYEEEE. The CDR3 sequence is 16 residues long. The V end lost 3 bases, the J end lost 4 bases, and 16 bases lay between the germline ends. CDR3 region: CASSSPSRGFTGELFF. The CDR3 nucleotides read TGTGCCAGCAGCTCCCCTTCTCGGGGGTTCACCGGGGAGCTGTTTTTT.

The chain employs TRBV6-1 and TRBJ2-7; no clear D gene. Trimming took 5 bases from V and 4 from J, leaving 6 bases between them. The CDR3 spans 11 residues. Per germline, CDR1 MNHNS and CDR2 SASEGT. The CDR3 protein is CASSSVYEQYF. Written as DNA, the CDR3 is TGTGCCAGCAGTTCGGTATACGAGCAGTACTTC.

V is TRBV5-1 and J is TRBJ2-2, with 10 bases aligning to TRBD1. The CDR3 covers 15 residues. After removal of 4 bases from V and 7 bases from J, the junction contained 7 bases not matched to a gene. Germline V gene sequence: CDR1 SGHRS, CDR2 YFSETQ. This CDR3 is CASSPGQGGIGELFF. CDR3 sequence (DNA): TGCGCCAGCAGCCCCGGACAGGGGGGGATCGGGGAGCTGTTTTTT.

V is TRBV5-1 and J is TRBJ2-1; D gene unclear. The CDR3 length is 14 residues. V was trimmed by 0 bases and J by 9 bases, leaving 13 bases between them. Germline-derived CDR1 and CDR2 are SGHRS and YFSETQ. CDR3 sequence reads: CASSLDPLVSEQFF. As DNA, the CDR3 is TGCGCCAGCAGCTTGGACCCCCTAGTGAGTGAGCAGTTCTTC.

The chain has TRBV6-5 and TRBJ2-3; D is perhaps TRBD1 (5 bases). Deletions cut 9 bases from V and 2 bases from J, with 15 bases between. This CDR3 has 14 residues. Per germline, CDR1 MNHEY and CDR2 SVGAGI. CDR3 protein: CASRQGRFTDTQYF. CDR3 bases: TGTGCCAGTAGGCAGGGCAGGTTCACAGATACGCAGTATTTT.

This clone occurred once. The V gene is TRBV27, the J gene TRBJ1-1, with TRBD1 as a possible D gene (5 bases). CDR1 is MNHEY, CDR2 SMNVEV, per germline (reference sequence). CDR3 length: 12 amino acids. The V end lost 4 bases, the J end lost 8 bases, and 11 bases lay between the germline ends. The CDR3 coding sequence is TGTGCCAGCAGTTCCCGGGGGGGGGAAGCTTTCTTT. It codes for CASSSRGGEAFF.

This chain connects TRBV7-8 to TRBJ1-5; tentative D call: TRBD1 (5 bases). V was shortened by 5 bases and J by 4 bases, with 9 bases between the two germline ends. The CDR3 runs to 13 residues. Germline V gene data show CDR1 as SGHVS and CDR2 as FQNEAQ. DNA for the CDR3: TGTGCCAGCAGCAAAAAGGGGAATCAGCCCCAGCATTTT. The encoded protein is CASSKKGNQPQHF.

V usage is TRBV7-2 and J usage is TRBJ2-1; D ambiguous. This CDR3 has 16 amino acids. Looked up from germline, CDR1 is SGHTA and CDR2 is FQGNSA. V lost 5 bases and J 2 bases, leaving 16 bases between the germline ends. The CDR3 bases are TGTGCCAGCAGCCCTTCACGGTTATCGGCCTACAATGAGCAGTTCTTC. As protein: CASSPSRLSAYNEQFF.

The rearrangement joins TRBV10-1 to TRBJ2-2; 10 bases are shared with TRBD2. V was pared by 6 bases and J by 4 bases, with 11 bases of the junction left unmatched. The germline V gene has CDR1 WNHNN and CDR2 SYGVQD (reference sequence). The CDR3 totals 17 residues. CDR3 in amino acids: CASRPTRLAGGTGELFF. The CDR3 DNA sequence: TGCGCCAGCAGACCTACCCGACTAGCGGGTGGCACCGGGGAGCTGTTTTTT.

The rearrangement links TRBV5-1 to TRBJ1-5; D gene uncertain. There are 13 residues in the CDR3. V was clipped by 0 bases and J by 6 bases, with 7 bases between them. Germline CDR1 SGHRS, CDR2 YFSETQ. The CDR3 here is CASSLDWAQPQHF. In DNA form, the CDR3 reads TGCGCCAGCAGCTTGGACTGGGCTCAGCCCCAGCATTTT.

This chain uses TRBV19 with TRBJ2-7, with D possibly being TRBD1 (5 bases). V gave up 3 bases and J gave up 2 bases, with 5 bases separating them. Germline CDR1 LNHDA, CDR2 SQIVND (reference sequence). The CDR3 has 12 amino acids. The CDR3 spells CASSMGPYEQYF. CDR3 DNA: TGTGCCAGTAGTATGGGGCCCTACGAGCAGTACTTC.

The chain is built from TRBV4-1 and TRBJ2-5; 11 positions match TRBD2. This CDR3 is 17 amino acids long. Trimming at V came to 1 base and at J to 5 bases, leaving 9 bases not matched to a gene. The germline gives CDR1 MGHRA, CDR2 YSYEKL. This CDR3 reads CASSQGGLAGGGETQYF. CDR3 in DNA: TGCGCCAGCAGCCAAGGGGGTCTAGCGGGGGGAGGGGAGACCCAGTACTTC.

The chain recombines TRBV29-1 with TRBJ2-7; 11 positions match TRBD2. The CDR3 loop spans 16 amino acids. The V segment lost 0 bases and the J segment 2 bases; nucleotides outside the gene matches: 6. The germline V gene encodes CDR1 SQVTM and CDR2 ANQGSEA. CDR3 sequence reads: CSVEDSDSGGAYEQYF. CDR3 in DNA: TGCAGCGTTGAAGATTCGGATAGCGGGGGGGCCTACGAGCAGTACTTC.

The chain uses TRBV6-6 and TRBJ1-1; the D gene is possibly TRBD1 (6 bases). The ends were cut back, 5 bases at V and 4 bases at J, with 20 bases in the middle. Germline V gives CDR1 MNHNY, CDR2 SVGAGI (reference sequence). This CDR3 is 16 amino acids long. Here the CDR3 DNA reads TGTGCCAGCAGTCAAGGGGCGCTTACAGGGAGCACTGAAGCTTTCTTT. Translation: CASSQGALTGSTEAFF.

The J gene is TRBJ2-7, the V gene TRBV4-1; 13 nucleotides match TRBD2. Per germline, CDR1 MGHRA and CDR2 YSYEKL. CDR3 length: 16 residues. J gave up 2 bases and V 4 bases, and 5 bases lay outside the gene matches. The CDR3 DNA sequence: TGCGCCAGCAGCCGGACTAGCGGGGGCCAAGCCTACGAGCAGTACTTC. It translates to CASSRTSGGQAYEQYF.

This clone was recorded only once. V gene TRBV15 combines with J gene TRBJ1-1; 8 bases align to TRBD1. Germline CDR1 reads LNHNV; CDR2 reads YYDKDF (reference sequence). With V trimmed by 4 bases and J by 8 bases, 6 bases remained unmatched. CDR3 length: 13 residues. CDR3 nucleotides: TGTGCCACCAGCAAAAACAGGGGGTCAGAAGCTTTCTTT. It translates to CATSKNRGSEAFF.

In this sample, this clone turned up once. V usage is TRBV9 and J usage is TRBJ1-2; D not resolved. With 0 bases removed from V and 8 bases from J, the gap between germline ends came to 14 bases. CDR3 size: 14 residues. Germline V gives CDR1 SGDLS, CDR2 YYNGEE. The CDR3 region has the DNA TGTGCCAGCAGCGTAGGGTCTTCGTGGAGCGGCTACACCTTC. This gives the protein CASSVGSSWSGYTF.

The chain links TRBV14 to TRBJ1-3; D not certain. The germline CDR1 and CDR2 sequences are SGHDN and FVKESK. The CDR3 runs to 13 residues. V lost 6 bases and J lost 8, with 14 bases in between. CDR3 in amino acids: CASRSSGGHTIYF. CDR3 sequence (DNA): TGTGCCAGCAGAAGTTCCGGAGGCCACACCATATATTTT.

This clone came up once. The CDR3 reads CASSGGTTYEQYF. The CDR3 DNA is TGCGCCAGCAGTGGCGGAACTACCTACGAGCAGTACTTC. This chain links TRBV4-1 with TRBJ2-7; D gene ambiguous. Germline V gene sequence: CDR1 MGHRA, CDR2 YSYEKL. V shed 6 bases and J shed 2 bases, with 11 bases lying between them. The CDR3 has 13 residues.

This clone was found once. The CDR3 DNA follows: TGTGCCAGCAGTTGGAACACAGGTGCCCGCTATGGCTACACCTTC. This sequence encodes CASSWNTGARYGYTF. The rearrangement links TRBV6-5 to TRBJ1-2, with D tentatively TRBD1 (5 bases). The CDR3 loop spans 15 amino acids. Germline CDR1 MNHEY, CDR2 SVGAGI. Trimming cost V 4 bases and J 4 bases, with 16 bases left between them.

This clone was recorded a few times. This CDR3 is also generated by other DNA sequences in the sample. V usage is TRBV5-4 and J usage is TRBJ2-7; TRBD1 matches 9 bases. CDR3 length: 14 residues. CDR1 SGHNT and CDR2 YYREEE come from the germline V gene (reference sequence). V lost 2 bases and J lost 6; bases outside the gene matches: 6. The CDR3 reads CASSFPGQGREQYF. CDR3 nucleotide sequence: TGTGCCAGCAGCTTCCCGGGACAGGGACGCGAGCAGTACTTC.

This chain uses TRBV10-2 with TRBJ1-5; D call uncertain. This CDR3 is 17 amino acids long. The V gene lost 3 bases and the J gene lost 1 base, with 16 bases spanning the gap. Germline V gene sequence: CDR1 WSHSY, CDR2 SAAADI. DNA for the CDR3: TGCGCCAGCAGTGAATCAAGGAGGAGGACCAGCAATCAGCCCCAGCATTTT. Its protein product is CASSESRRRTSNQPQHF.

The chain combines TRBV7-9 with TRBJ2-7, with 10 bases lining up with TRBD1. Germline assignment: CDR1 SEHNR and CDR2 FQNEAQ (reference sequence). This CDR3 has 16 amino acids. The junction had 10 bases not matched to a gene; V was cut back by 4 bases and J by 4 bases. CDR3 DNA sequence: TGTGCCAGCAGCTCCTACGGGGGGACAGGGGAGTACGAGCAGTACTTC. It translates to CASSSYGGTGEYEQYF.

The rearrangement links TRBV2 to TRBJ2-7, with 9 nucleotides matching TRBD1. The CDR3 covers 15 residues. Trimming took 3 bases from V and 2 from J; bases not matched to a gene: 5. Looked up from germline, CDR1 is SNHLY and CDR2 is FYNNEI. CDR3 region: CASSDPGTGTYEQYF. DNA of the CDR3: TGTGCCAGCAGTGATCCGGGGACAGGGACCTACGAGCAGTACTTC.